This TCR beta chain was identified during a study of OX40 agonist ivuxolimab in advanced cancers. The wider study: From roughly 23 to 85 years was the age range, with a mean of around 57 years, and over 70% were male.

On this clone: Its antigen remains unidentified.

Whole-study findings and limits: Still undetermined is the antigen specificity of the expanded peripheral T cells.

V lost 3 bases, J lost 1 base, and 12 bases lay in between. The CDR3 is 16 residues long. Germline CDR1 is MNHEY and CDR2 is SMNVEV (reference sequence). Clones were read by immunoSEQ multiplex PCR, and TCRdb kept only the in-frame ones, dropping some. Of 20,000 or so clones listed, about 80% were seen once; the top ten hold 30% to 35%. This sequence was found in an adult with an advanced solid tumor such as melanoma, head and neck, liver or kidney cancer. Sequencing used CD4+ or CD8+ T cells sorted from blood, obtained in a trial of the OX40 agonist ivuxolimab. The rearrangement uses TRBV27 and TRBJ2-2, with D maybe TRBD2 (6 bases). CDR3 sequence: CASSLEGGQNTGELFF. Written as DNA, the CDR3 is TGTGCCAGCAGTTTGGAGGGAGGTCAGAACACCGGGGAGCTGTTTTTT.